This T cell receptor beta chain was identified in a study of T cells after yellow fever vaccination. Generation of TCR cDNA used 5'RACE template switching (which added a universal primer site and UMIs). TCRdb fed the 5' RACE reads into MiXCR, producing one record per CDR3 protein. The table includes about 300,000 distinct CDR3 sequences, approximately 4.2% detected once. This clonotype was seen ten or more times. The germline CDR1 and CDR2 sequences are SGHDN and FVKESK. V lost 8 bases to trimming and J lost 1 base, with 8 bases between them. The CDR3 extends over 12 amino acids. This clonotype was obtained from a young man who received the YFV17D yellow fever vaccine. The specimen was PBMCs, collected 5 days after the yellow fever booster vaccination. The chain carries TRBV14 and TRBJ1-1; D is unclear. This CDR3 is CASRRENTEAFF. The CDR3 DNA is TGTGCCAGCCGACGGGAGAACACTGAAGCTTTCTTT.